This is a list of T cell receptor beta chains from one sample in a study of OX40 agonist ivuxolimab in advanced cancers. Produced via immunoSEQ multiplex PCR; TCRdb's table is partial and in-frame only. This sample has 95,000 to 110,000 clones; around 90% occur once, and the top ten carry roughly 1.2%. The input for sequencing was CD4+ or CD8+ T cells sorted from blood, taken in a trial of the OX40 agonist ivuxolimab. These receptors all stem from an adult with an advanced solid tumor such as melanoma, head and neck, liver or kidney cancer. Each CDR3 is given with its conserved first and last residue. The D gene is left open where the match is weak. Expanded clones are given a class, and other clones once, few, many or no size at all.

V,J,size,D,CDR3,DNA
TRBV18,TRBJ1-1,NA,NA,CASSPLMNTEAFF,TGTGCCAGCTCACCATTAATGAACACTGAAGCTTTCTTT
TRBV6-1,TRBJ1-5,NA,TRBD1,CASSDTGQYSNQPQHF,TGTGCCAGCAGTGACACGGGACAGTATAGCAATCAGCCCCAGCATTTT
TRBV7-9,TRBJ2-7,NA,TRBD1,CASSPRTGDAYEQYF,TGTGCCAGCAGCCCCCGGACAGGGGACGCCTACGAGCAGTACTTC
TRBV18,TRBJ2-3,NA,NA,CASSPPSGRTDTQYF,TGTGCCAGCTCACCACCTAGCGGCCGCACAGATACGCAGTATTTT
TRBV5-4,TRBJ2-7,NA,TRBD2,CASSLLESGGLHEQYF,TGTGCCAGCAGCTTGCTTGAGAGCGGGGGCCTTCACGAGCAGTACTTC
TRBV4-1,TRBJ1-6,NA,NA,CASSRRLAYNSPLHF,TGCGCCAGCAGCCGACGTCTCGCCTATAATTCACCCCTCCACTTT
TRBV19,TRBJ2-7,NA,TRBD1,CASSPGQSYEQYF,TGTGCCAGTAGCCCGGGACAGTCCTACGAGCAGTACTTC
TRBV10-3,TRBJ2-7,NA,TRBD1,CAISESDRGREEQYF,TGTGCCATCAGTGAGTCTGACAGGGGGCGAGAAGAGCAGTACTTC
TRBV27,TRBJ2-1,NA,TRBD1,CASRVQGAWANEQFF,TGTGCCAGCAGAGTACAGGGGGCGTGGGCCAATGAGCAGTTCTTC
TRBV4-3,TRBJ1-2,NA,NA,CASSPQARGFGYTF,TGCGCCAGCAGCCCCCAGGCAAGGGGCTTTGGCTACACCTTC
TRBV20-1,TRBJ2-1,NA,TRBD2,CSARTGTRQFF,TGCAGTGCTAGAACCGGGACTAGACAGTTCTTC
TRBV28,TRBJ1-2,NA,TRBD1,CASSSTGVNYGYTF,TGTGCCAGCAGTTCAACAGGGGTAAACTATGGCTACACCTTC
TRBV9,TRBJ2-1,NA,NA,CASSVVGVGDNEQFF,TGTGCCAGCAGCGTAGTAGGGGTCGGGGACAATGAGCAGTTCTTC
TRBV9,TRBJ2-3,NA,NA,CASSSQGLLDTQYF,TGTGCCAGCAGCTCACAGGGACTGTTAGATACGCAGTATTTT
TRBV5-1,TRBJ1-1,once,NA,CASSLGTVNTEAFF,TGCGCCAGCAGCCTAGGGACGGTGAACACTGAAGCTTTCTTT
TRBV27,TRBJ1-6,NA,TRBD1,CASREGQINSPLHF,TGTGCCAGCAGGGAGGGACAGATTAATTCACCCCTCCACTTT
TRBV4-1,TRBJ2-7,NA,TRBD2,CASSQEIAGGLYEQYF,TGCGCCAGCAGCCAAGAAATAGCGGGAGGGCTCTACGAGCAGTACTTC
TRBV5-1,TRBJ1-3,NA,TRBD1,CASSSQGRLGPGNTIYF,TGCGCCAGCAGCTCACAGGGGAGGCTGGGTCCTGGAAACACCATATATTTT
TRBV5-1,TRBJ2-3,NA,TRBD2,CASRQLAGQQDTQYF,TGCGCCAGCCGTCAACTAGCGGGACAGCAAGATACGCAGTATTTT
TRBV7-2,TRBJ2-1,NA,TRBD2,CASSLALAGANEQFF,TGTGCCAGCAGCTTAGCACTAGCGGGAGCCAATGAGCAGTTCTTC
TRBV7-2,TRBJ2-3,NA,TRBD2,CASSLGLAGDTQYF,TGTGCCAGCAGCTTAGGGCTAGCGGGAGATACGCAGTATTTT
TRBV21-1,TRBJ1-5,NA,NA,CASSLNRATHQPQHF,TGTGCCAGCAGCCTTAACCGGGCGACGCATCAGCCCCAGCATTTT
TRBV9,TRBJ2-6,NA,NA,CASSVFSILQGTSGANVLTF,TGTGCCAGCAGCGTATTCTCGATCCTGCAGGGAACCTCTGGGGCCAACGTCCTGACTTTC
TRBV18,TRBJ2-1,NA,NA,CASSPQTQGNEQFF,TGTGCCAGCTCACCACAGACCCAGGGGAATGAGCAGTTCTTC
TRBV5-1,TRBJ2-7,NA,TRBD2,CASSLGLAGGGEQYF,TGCGCCAGCAGCCTAGGACTAGCGGGAGGAGGCGAGCAGTACTTC
TRBV21-1,TRBJ2-7,NA,NA,CASSTSRDKRSYEQYF,TGTGCCAGCAGCACCAGCAGGGACAAACGCTCCTACGAGCAGTACTTC
TRBV4-1,TRBJ1-2,NA,NA,CASSQDPGYYGYTF,TGCGCCAGCAGCCAAGATCCCGGCTACTATGGCTACACCTTC
TRBV7-2,TRBJ2-7,NA,TRBD1,CASSAGQGAREQYF,TGTGCCAGCAGCGCGGGACAGGGGGCGAGGGAGCAGTACTTC
TRBV7-2,TRBJ2-7,NA,NA,CASSLTRTYEQYF,TGTGCCAGCAGCCTAACTAGAACCTACGAGCAGTACTTC
TRBV5-4,TRBJ2-5,NA,TRBD1,CASSLTGDEETQYF,TGTGCCAGCAGCTTGACAGGGGACGAAGAGACCCAGTACTTC
TRBV28,TRBJ2-7,NA,NA,CASSGGQNPYEQYF,TGTGCCAGCAGTGGCGGACAGAACCCCTACGAGCAGTACTTC
TRBV28,TRBJ1-5,once,NA,CASSFRGAQPQHF,TGTGCCAGCAGTTTCCGGGGGGCTCAGCCCCAGCATTTT
TRBV30,TRBJ1-1,NA,NA,CAWSWIDRNTEAFF,TGTGCCTGGAGTTGGATTGACAGGAACACTGAAGCTTTCTTT
TRBV28,TRBJ2-3,NA,TRBD1,CASSPQTGSADTQYF,TGTGCCAGCAGTCCCCAGACAGGGAGCGCAGATACGCAGTATTTT
TRBV27,TRBJ1-6,NA,NA,CASSSPGNSPLHF,TGTGCCAGCAGTTCCCCGGGTAATTCACCCCTCCACTTT
TRBV9,TRBJ1-2,NA,TRBD1,CASSVEESGQREGYTF,TGTGCCAGCAGCGTAGAAGAGTCGGGACAGAGGGAGGGCTACACCTTC
TRBV28,TRBJ1-5,NA,TRBD1,CASSLFTGQGNQPQHF,TGTGCCAGCAGTTTATTTACCGGACAGGGCAATCAGCCCCAGCATTTT
TRBV6-6,TRBJ2-1,NA,TRBD1,CASSYPAGGGGNEQFF,TGTGCCAGCAGTTATCCAGCAGGGGGCGGTGGCAATGAGCAGTTCTTC
TRBV5-1,TRBJ1-4,once,TRBD1,CASKSGDGTVNEKLFF,TGCGCCAGCAAGTCAGGGGATGGGACAGTTAATGAAAAACTGTTTTTT
TRBV11-3,TRBJ2-3,NA,TRBD2,CASSLGTSVASTDTQYF,TGTGCCAGCAGCTTAGGGACTAGCGTGGCTAGCACAGATACGCAGTATTTT
TRBV7-3,TRBJ1-6,NA,NA,CASSFPGSPLHF,TGTGCCAGCAGCTTTCCTGGTTCACCCCTCCACTTT
TRBV5-4,TRBJ2-1,NA,TRBD2,CASSSRLAGENEQFF,TGTGCCAGCAGCTCCCGACTAGCGGGAGAAAATGAGCAGTTCTTC